This T cell receptor (beta chain) was profiled in a study of CD8 T cells in Susac syndrome. RNA was extracted with the RNeasy kit, and a quantity of about 0.45 to 1 ug was reverse transcribed using random hexamers. MiXCR, run by TCRdb on the immunoSEQ multiplex PCR reads, gives a single entry per CDR3 protein. The table records 300,000 to 350,000 distinct CDR3 sequences, approximately 90% of them present only once. The CDR3 length is 14 residues. Trimming took off 2 bases at V and 1 base at J, with 8 bases between the two ends. CDR1 SGHTA and CDR2 FQGTGA come from the germline V gene. The sample consisted of CD4+ T cells from PBMCs. The chain couples TRBV7-3 to TRBJ1-1, with no clear D. The receptor was derived from a human donor with multiple sclerosis. The CDR3 DNA reads TGTGCCAGCAGCTTATACCATAAGAACACTGAAGCTTTCTTT. Its protein is CASSLYHKNTEAFF.